The 16 T cell receptor beta chains below all came from one sample that was sequenced in a study of T cells in Graves' hyperthyroidism and ophthalmopathy. Template material for amplifying TCR beta CDR3 regions consisted of RNA transcripts. TCR CDR3 regions were first amplified by RT-PCR with HTBI primers. TCRdb reprocessed the multiplex PCR reads with MiXCR, giving one entry per CDR3 protein. Seen here are 250,000 to 300,000 distinct CDR3 sequences, about 15% observed once, and the top ten hold about an eighth. The specimen was blood. Every receptor here comes from a woman aged 35 to 49 with Graves' hyperthyroidism that later progressed to Graves' ophthalmopathy.

This clonotype was seen many times. The chain joins TRBV28 to TRBJ2-5; 7 bases fit TRBD1. V was clipped by 3 bases and J by 5 bases; unmatched bases: 15. Germline CDR1 MDHEN, CDR2 SYDVKM. CDR3 length equals 17 residues. CDR3 protein: CASSFFEGKGAGETQYF. The DNA for the CDR3 is TGTGCCAGCAGTTTTTTTGAGGGAAAGGGGGCAGGGGAGACCCAGTACTTC.

This clonotype was observed many times. V gene TRBV15 combines with J gene TRBJ1-1; D possibly corresponds to TRBD1 (6 bases). V lost 3 bases to trimming and J lost 6 bases, with 14 bases between them. The CDR3 contains 14 residues. Germline CDR1 is LNHNV and CDR2 is YYDKDF (reference sequence). The CDR3 region is CATSSGGGLSEAFF. The CDR3 DNA sequence: TGTGCCACCAGCAGTGGGGGCGGATTGTCTGAAGCTTTCTTT.

The chain recombines TRBV7-9 with TRBJ2-3; D not certain. This CDR3 is built from 15 residues. V dropped 5 bases and J dropped 0 bases, with 12 bases sitting between them. Germline V gene lookup returns CDR1 SEHNR and CDR2 FQNEAQ (reference sequence). CDR3 DNA sequence: TGTGCCAGCAGCCCAAAACTGACTAGCACAGATACGCAGTATTTT. Residues: CASSPKLTSTDTQYF.

This clonotype was counted ten times or more. The chain has TRBV19 and TRBJ2-1; 11 bases are a match to TRBD1. This CDR3 contains 15 residues. Looked up from germline, CDR1 is LNHDA and CDR2 is SQIVND (reference sequence). V shed 5 bases, J shed 7 bases, and the junction held 7 bases outside the gene matches. The CDR3 DNA reads as TGTGCCAGTAGTTTCCGGGACAGGGGGAGGAATGAGCAGTTCTTC. Its protein product is CASSFRDRGRNEQFF.

The CDR3 coding sequence is TGTGCCAGCAGCGTAGGCCGACAGGGAAACTATGGCTACACCTTC. As protein: CASSVGRQGNYGYTF. V gene TRBV9 combines with J gene TRBJ1-2; 7 nucleotides agree with TRBD1. V shed 0 bases, J shed 2 bases, and the junction held 4 bases outside the gene matches. Germline CDR1 and CDR2: SGDLS and YYNGEE. This CDR3 comprises 15 residues.

This clonotype was seen at least ten times. The rearrangement uses TRBV29-1 and TRBJ1-2; 9 bases align to TRBD1. The germline CDR1 and CDR2 sequences are SQVTM and ANQGSEA. The CDR3 has 15 residues. Unmatched junction bases numbered 11, after V lost 5 bases and J lost 4 bases. Written as DNA, the CDR3 is TGCAGCGTTAGTCCCAGGACAGGGGATGGCTATGGCTACACCTTC. Translating gives CSVSPRTGDGYGYTF. Based on the CDR3 plus reference TRBV29-1 and TRBJ1-2, the full variable domain is SAVISQKPSRDICQRGTSLTIQCQVDSQVTMMFWYRQQPGQSLTLIATANQGSEATYESGFVIDKFPISRPNLTFSTLTVSNMSPEDSSIYLCSVSPRTGDGYGYTFGSGTRLTVV.

This clonotype was counted at least ten times. The chain couples TRBV20-1 to TRBJ2-3; weak D call: TRBD2 (5 bases). This CDR3 contains 15 residues. CDR1 is DFQATT and CDR2 is SNEGSKA in the germline V gene (reference sequence). Trimming pared 1 base from V and 2 bases from J, leaving 13 bases between. The CDR3 nucleotides are TGCAGTGCTAGAGGGATCGCGGGCTACACAGATACGCAGTATTTT. Translating it yields CSARGIAGYTDTQYF.

This clonotype was counted at least ten times. The rearrangement joins TRBV7-2 to TRBJ2-1, with 13 bases lining up with TRBD2. The junction had 2 bases not matched to a gene; V was cut back by 3 bases and J by 9 bases. The germline V gene has CDR1 SGHTA and CDR2 FQGNSA. There are 14 residues in the CDR3. The CDR3 bases are TGTGCCAGCAGCTTCGGACTAGCGGGAGTTGAGCAGTTCTTC. It translates to CASSFGLAGVEQFF.

This clonotype was picked up many times. The CDR3 region is CAWKGQGYHEQYF. The CDR3 DNA reads as TGTGCCTGGAAGGGACAGGGGTACCACGAGCAGTACTTC. V is TRBV30 and J is TRBJ2-7; TRBD1 matches 10 bases. With V trimmed by 4 bases and J by 5 bases, 5 bases remained unmatched. Germline assignment: CDR1 GTSNPN and CDR2 SVGIG (reference sequence). The CDR3 sequence is 13 residues long.

This clonotype was seen repeatedly, ten times or more. This chain uses TRBV27 with TRBJ2-1; 7 bases align to TRBD2. CDR1 is MNHEY, CDR2 SMNVEV, per germline (reference sequence). The CDR3 spans 15 residues. V lost 3 bases and J lost 2; bases outside the gene matches: 4. CDR3: CASSFGGGAYNEQFF. The CDR3 nucleotides read TGTGCCAGCAGTTTTGGTGGGGGGGCCTACAATGAGCAGTTCTTC.

In this sample, this clonotype turned up many times. This rearrangement joins TRBV28 to TRBJ2-7; TRBD2 matches 7 bases. Trimming cost V 1 base and J 5 bases; bases outside gene matches: 17. This CDR3 has 18 residues. Looked up from germline, CDR1 is MDHEN and CDR2 is SYDVKM. CDR3 sequence: CASSLSPLLGGSTNEQYF. The DNA for the CDR3 is TGTGCCAGCAGTTTATCCCCTTTGTTGGGCGGGAGTACCAACGAGCAGTACTTC.

This clonotype occurred many times. Here the CDR3 reads CASSSTRTGLNEKLFF. CDR3 bases: TGTGCCAGCAGCTCAACACGGACGGGCCTAAATGAAAAACTGTTTTTT. V usage is TRBV11-2 and J usage is TRBJ1-4; no clear D gene. In germline, CDR1 is SGHAT, CDR2 FQNNGV. There are 16 residues in the CDR3. V shed 4 bases and J shed 5 bases, with 17 bases lying between them.

This clonotype was recorded many times. The rearrangement joins TRBV20-1 to TRBJ2-1; TRBD2 is a possible D gene (6 bases). This CDR3 is built from 15 residues. The germline V gene has CDR1 DFQATT and CDR2 SNEGSKA (reference sequence). V lost 6 bases to trimming and J lost 4 bases, with 19 bases between them. The CDR3 loop reads CSAVQGGWPYNEQFF. For the CDR3, the DNA is TGCAGTGCAGTTCAGGGAGGCTGGCCATACAATGAGCAGTTCTTC.

This clonotype occurred many times. This chain uses TRBV3-1 with TRBJ2-7; 9 bases line up with TRBD2. Unmatched junction bases numbered 7, after V lost 7 bases and J lost 6 bases. The CDR3 totals 13 residues. Germline assignment: CDR1 LGHDT and CDR2 YNNKEL (reference sequence). CDR3 in amino acids: CASTTGRGGEQYF. For the CDR3, the DNA is TGTGCCAGCACAACAGGGCGGGGGGGCGAGCAGTACTTC.

The chain joins TRBV12-3 or TRBV12-4 to TRBJ2-7, with 11 bases fitting TRBD1. The CDR3 sequence is 12 residues long. V lost 11 bases to trimming and J lost 4 bases; unmatched junction nucleotides: 4. CDR3 protein: CASGQGGYEQYF. CDR3 sequence (DNA): TGTGCCTCGGGACAGGGGGGTTACGAGCAGTACTTC.

This clonotype was counted at least ten times. The chain couples TRBV3-1 to TRBJ2-1; D possibly uses TRBD1 or TRBD2 (5 bases each). The CDR3 has 16 residues. The germline V and J ends were trimmed by 3 bases and 3 bases, with 15 bases remaining between them. Germline values: CDR1 LGHDT, CDR2 YNNKEL (reference sequence). CDR3 region: CASSQDPGPGYNEQFF. CDR3 in DNA: TGTGCCAGCAGCCAGGATCCGGGACCTGGCTACAATGAGCAGTTCTTC.